Below are 3 T cell receptor beta chains sequenced from a single sample in a study of CD8+CD57+ T cells in acquired aplastic anemia. Both TCR beta VDJ combination and CDR3 sequence profiling were carried out. Genomic DNA was the template for this profiling. TCRdb recomputed calls from the reads with MiXCR, one row per CDR3 protein. Here the sample spans 250,000 to 350,000 distinct CDR3 sequences, 56% being singletons. The sequenced sample consisted of sorted CD4+, CD8+, or CD8+CD57+ T cells (not recorded which) from PBMCs. These TCRs come from a human donor with severe aplastic anemia or a healthy control (not recorded which).

This chain connects TRBV19 to TRBJ2-6, with D perhaps assigned TRBD1 or TRBD2 (5 bases each). V lost 4 bases, J lost 0 bases, and 7 bases lay in between. This CDR3 contains 15 residues. CDR1 and CDR2 from the germline V gene are LNHDA and SQIVND (reference sequence). CDR3: CASSRDVSGANVLTF. The CDR3 nucleotides are TGTGCCAGTAGTAGGGACGTCTCTGGGGCCAACGTCCTGACTTTC.

This clonotype came up many times. The chain carries TRBV11-1 and TRBJ1-1; 7 bases match TRBD1. J gave up 5 bases and V 3 bases, and 6 bases lay outside the gene matches. Germline V gene data show CDR1 as SGHAT and CDR2 as FQDESV (reference sequence). The CDR3 runs 14 residues. In nucleotides, the CDR3 is TGTGCCAGCAGCTTGGCCCAGGGGGGAACTGAAGCTTTCTTT. Its protein product is CASSLAQGGTEAFF.

This clonotype was counted ten times or more. This chain uses TRBV20-1 with TRBJ2-1, with D possibly TRBD2 on 6 matching bases. Germline loops: CDR1 DFQATT, CDR2 SNEGSKA (reference sequence). The CDR3 has 12 residues. The CDR3 region has the DNA TGCATCACCCCCGAGGGGCGGGGCAAGCAGTTCTTC. Its translation is CITPEGRGKQFF.